These 28 T cell receptor beta chains came from one sample sequenced in a study of T cell responses to AZD1222 COVID-19 vaccine. TCRdb's table, derived via immunoSEQ multiplex PCR, lists solely in-frame clones and lacks some. The table records about 180,000 clones, around 90% of them present only once. The specimen was peripheral blood, collected 28 days after the second AZD1222 dose. Source of these receptors: an adult who received the AZD1222 COVID-19 vaccine.

The V and J genes are TRBV12-3 or TRBV12-4 and TRBJ2-7; unclear D gene. There are 13 residues in the CDR3. The V end lost 4 bases, the J end lost 3 bases, and 10 bases lay between the germline ends. CDR3 amino acids: CASSSNSGYEQYF. The CDR3, as DNA: TGTGCCAGCAGTTCGAACAGTGGCTACGAGCAGTACTTC.

This clone was picked up one time. The V call is TRBV30, the J call TRBJ1-3; D gene uncertain. Germline CDR1 is GTSNPN and CDR2 is SVGIG (reference sequence). The CDR3 sequence is 12 residues long. V lost 3 bases to trimming and J lost 2 bases, with 5 bases between them. CDR3 sequence reads: CAWRQPGNTIYF. The DNA for the CDR3 is TGTGCCTGGAGGCAGCCTGGAAACACCATATATTTT.

In this sample, this clone turned up once. The V and J genes are TRBV11-2 and TRBJ2-2; 9 bases are a match to TRBD2. The CDR3 is made up of 14 amino acids. Germline trimming cut 4 bases from V and 6 bases from J; bases unmatched to any gene: 3. In germline, CDR1 is SGHAT, CDR2 FQNNGV. The CDR3: CASSSGLASGELFF. The CDR3 coding sequence is TGTGCCAGCAGCTCCGGACTAGCGTCCGGGGAGCTGTTTTTT.

J is TRBJ2-6 and V is TRBV19, with D possibly matching TRBD1 (5 bases). Germline V gene data show CDR1 as LNHDA and CDR2 as SQIVND (reference sequence). Trimming shortened V by 0 bases and J by 4 bases, and 16 bases separated the two germline ends. The CDR3 loop spans 18 amino acids. DNA of the CDR3: TGTGCCAGTAGTATAGATTACTCTTGGGGCGCGGGGGCCAACGTCCTGACTTTC. It specifies CASSIDYSWGAGANVLTF. Complete variable domain (other parts from reference TRBV19 and TRBJ2-6): DGGITQSPKYLFRKEGQNVTLSCEQNLNHDAMYWYRQDPGQGLRLIYYSQIVNDFQKGDIAEGYSVSREKKESFPLTVTSAQKNPTAFYLCASSIDYSWGAGANVLTFGAGSRLTVL.

The chain combines TRBV5-3 with TRBJ1-1; D remains ambiguous. TRBV5-3 is flagged as an ORF with uncertain function. There are 14 residues in the CDR3. V was clipped by 2 bases and J by 1 base, with 9 bases between them. CDR3 in DNA: TGTGCCAGAAGCTTCGGGCCAACGAACACTGAAGCTTTCTTT. This translates into CARSFGPTNTEAFF.

The rearrangement links TRBV7-6 to TRBJ2-6, with D unclear. The germline V gene has CDR1 SGHVS and CDR2 FNYEAQ. Between the trimmed V and J ends, which lost 1 base and 0 bases, there was a span of 4 bases. This CDR3 is built from 15 residues. CDR3 loop: CASSLDHSGANVLTF. DNA for the CDR3: TGTGCCAGCAGCTTAGATCACTCTGGGGCCAACGTCCTGACTTTC. The variable domain in full, with the rest retrieved from reference TRBV7-6 and TRBJ2-6, is GAGVSQSPRYKVTKRGQDVALRCDPISGHVSLYWYRQALGQGPEFLTYFNYEAQQDKSGLPNDRFSAERPEGSISTLTIQRTEQRDSAMYRCASSLDHSGANVLTFGAGSRLTVL.

This sequence joins TRBV10-2 and TRBJ2-1; D unresolved. Trimming took off 6 bases at V and 0 bases at J, with 18 bases between the two ends. This CDR3 comprises 17 residues. Germline V gives CDR1 WSHSY, CDR2 SAAADI. CDR3 sequence reads: CASRNEAGLSSYNEQFF. Written as DNA, the CDR3 is TGCGCCAGCAGGAACGAGGCTGGCCTGAGCTCCTACAATGAGCAGTTCTTC.

The rearrangement links TRBV4-2 to TRBJ1-1, with a weak D call TRBD1 (6 bases). The germline gives CDR1 LGHNA, CDR2 YNFKEQ. This CDR3 is built from 13 residues. V shed 3 bases and J shed 8 bases, with 13 bases lying between them. The CDR3 here is CASSHTQGSEAFF. The DNA for the CDR3 is TGTGCCAGCAGCCATACCCAGGGGTCCGAAGCTTTCTTT.

This clone is medium-sized within its sample. The chain uses TRBV19 and TRBJ1-1, with a weak D call TRBD1 (5 bases). The length of the CDR3 is 13 residues. Trimming removed 1 base at V and 5 bases at J, with 8 bases between. Germline V gives CDR1 LNHDA, CDR2 SQIVND (reference sequence). CDR3 residues: CASSIGQGTEAFF. Here the CDR3 DNA reads TGTGCCAGTAGTATAGGGCAGGGTACTGAAGCTTTCTTT.

This chain joins TRBV28 and TRBJ1-5; the match to TRBD1 covers 11 bases. Germline CDR1 reads MDHEN; CDR2 reads SYDVKM. Trimming removed 4 bases from V and 7 bases from J; junction bases left unmatched: 9. The CDR3 length is 16 residues. CDR3: CASSSSGTGGGQPQHF. CDR3 coding DNA: TGTGCCAGCAGTTCGTCCGGGACAGGGGGGGGACAGCCCCAGCATTTT.

The J gene is TRBJ2-5, the V gene TRBV18; D gene uncertain. In germline, CDR1 is KGHSH, CDR2 LQKENI. With 2 bases removed from V and 5 bases from J, the gap between germline ends came to 9 bases. CDR3 size: 13 residues. The CDR3 region has the DNA TGTGCCAGCTCACCAGGAGCTGGGGAGACCCAGTACTTC. This encodes CASSPGAGETQYF.

The genes are TRBV19 and TRBJ1-2; maybe TRBD1 (6 bases). V was trimmed by 3 bases and J by 5 bases, leaving 22 bases between them. The CDR3 consists of 17 residues. From germline, CDR1 is LNHDA and CDR2 SQIVND (reference sequence). The DNA of the CDR3 is TGTGCCAGTAGTATTATGGGGGCGACAGGTATGAAGTATGGCTACACCTTC. It specifies CASSIMGATGMKYGYTF. The full variable domain, completed using reference TRBV19 and TRBJ1-2, is DGGITQSPKYLFRKEGQNVTLSCEQNLNHDAMYWYRQDPGQGLRLIYYSQIVNDFQKGDIAEGYSVSREKKESFPLTVTSAQKNPTAFYLCASSIMGATGMKYGYTFGSGTRLTVV.

The CDR3 DNA follows: TGTGCCAGCAGTGGTAGCGGGGGGGCCAACACCGGGGAGCTGTTTTTT. It encodes CASSGSGGANTGELFF. This chain uses TRBV2 with TRBJ2-2, with 11 bases fitting TRBD2. The V and J ends lost 4 bases and 2 bases, in that order; junction bases with no gene match: 3. This CDR3 region has 16 residues. CDR1 and CDR2 from the germline V gene are SNHLY and FYNNEI.

The chain combines TRBV7-3 with TRBJ2-1; 12 bases fit TRBD2. V lost 5 bases and J lost 9; bases outside the gene matches: 11. CDR1 SGHTA and CDR2 FQGTGA come from the germline V gene. This CDR3 contains 16 residues. The CDR3 nucleotides are TGTGCCAGCAGCCCAACTACCCTAGCGGGGGGGTTTGAGCAGTTCTTC. This codes for CASSPTTLAGGFEQFF. Full variable domain (rest looked up from reference TRBV7-3 and TRBJ2-1): GAGVSQTPSNKVTEKGKYVELRCDPISGHTALYWYRQSLGQGPEFLIYFQGTGAADDSGLPNDRFFAVRPEGSVSTLKIQRTERGDSAVYLCASSPTTLAGGFEQFFGPGTRLTVL.

The chain uses TRBV7-3 and TRBJ2-3, with D maybe TRBD2 (5 bases). Germline V gene lookup returns CDR1 SGHTA and CDR2 FQGTGA. The CDR3 totals 14 residues. The V and J ends lost 6 bases and 0 bases respectively, with 10 bases between them. The CDR3: CASRQAASTDTQYF. DNA for the CDR3: TGTGCCAGCAGGCAAGCGGCTAGCACAGATACGCAGTATTTT.

The chain employs TRBV7-9 and TRBJ1-2; D is unresolved. The CDR3 loop spans 14 amino acids. Trimming stripped 0 bases from V and 5 bases from J, with 10 bases between. CDR1 SEHNR and CDR2 FQNEAQ come from the germline V gene (reference sequence). The CDR3 DNA follows: TGTGCCAGCAGCTTAGCCGTTGGATTATATGGCTACACCTTC. Its protein product is CASSLAVGLYGYTF.

The rearrangement links TRBV28 to TRBJ1-6; 8 nucleotides line up with TRBD1. Germline V CDR1 and CDR2: MDHEN, SYDVKM. V gave up 5 bases and J gave up 7 bases; unmatched junction bases: 10. The CDR3 covers 16 residues. The CDR3 loop reads CASSAGQAPENSPLHF. CDR3 sequence (DNA): TGTGCCAGCAGTGCGGGACAGGCCCCCGAAAATTCACCCCTCCACTTT.

V is TRBV7-7 and J is TRBJ2-3, with 9 bases identical to TRBD2. Germline trimming cut 3 bases from V and 3 bases from J; bases unmatched to any gene: 4. Germline lookup yields CDR1 SSHAT and CDR2 FNYEAQ (reference sequence). CDR3 length: 15 residues. The DNA for the CDR3 is TGTGCCAGCAGCTTGGCGGGGGGGCCGACAGATACGCAGTATTTT. Residues: CASSLAGGPTDTQYF.

The CDR3 here is CASPRKVEQYF. The CDR3, as DNA: TGCGCCAGCCCTAGAAAGGTTGAGCAGTACTTC. The chain uses TRBV10-1 and TRBJ2-7; D unclear. CDR1 is WNHNN and CDR2 is SYGVQD in the germline V gene (reference sequence). Trimming took 8 bases from V and 7 from J, leaving 12 bases between them. The CDR3 spans 11 residues.

The chain recombines TRBV11-2 with TRBJ1-2, with 7 bases identical to TRBD1. Germline V gene data show CDR1 as SGHAT and CDR2 as FQNNGV. This CDR3 is built from 14 residues. After removal of 7 bases from V and 5 bases from J, the junction contained 10 bases not matched to a gene. CDR3 sequence (DNA): TGTGCCAGCACCGTGCCCGGGACAGCTTATGGCTACACCTTC. Amino acid sequence: CASTVPGTAYGYTF. Combining the CDR3 with reference TRBV11-2 and TRBJ1-2 gives the whole variable domain EAGVAQSPRYKIIEKRQSVAFWCNPISGHATLYWYQQILGQGPKLLIQFQNNGVVDDSQLPKDRFSAERLKGVDSTLKIQPAKLEDSAVYLCASTVPGTAYGYTFGSGTRLTVV.

V and J are TRBV7-3 and TRBJ2-3; D gene unclear. V lost 5 bases and J 2 bases, leaving 11 bases between the germline ends. This CDR3 comprises 14 residues. CDR1 and CDR2 from the germline V gene are SGHTA and FQGTGA. Here the CDR3 DNA reads TGTGCCAGCAGCCGTGACTTCCCCACAGATACGCAGTATTTT. This translates into CASSRDFPTDTQYF.

The chain links TRBV15 to TRBJ2-2; D gene ambiguous. Per germline, CDR1 LNHNV and CDR2 YYDKDF (reference sequence). This CDR3 comprises 12 residues. The V end lost 3 bases, the J end lost 8 bases, and 7 bases lay between the germline ends. CDR3 sequence: CATSSLGGELFF. The DNA of the CDR3 is TGTGCCACCAGCAGTCTCGGGGGGGAGCTGTTTTTT.

This chain joins TRBV7-2 and TRBJ1-5; a weak D match, TRBD1 (6 bases). The CDR3 has 16 amino acids. Trimming left V 0 bases short and J 6 bases short, with 15 bases between. CDR1 is SGHTA, CDR2 FQGNSA, per germline. The DNA of the CDR3 is TGTGCCAGCAGCTTAGCAGGATGGGGGGCAAGTCAGCCCCAGCATTTT. This sequence encodes CASSLAGWGASQPQHF.

The chain joins TRBV2 to TRBJ2-7; TRBD1 is a possible D gene (5 bases). Trimming left V 4 bases short and J 6 bases short, with 13 bases between. This CDR3 has 13 amino acids. CDR1 and CDR2 (germline): SNHLY, FYNNEI. The CDR3 here is CASSANTGIEQYF. As DNA, the CDR3 is TGTGCCAGCAGTGCAAATACAGGAATCGAGCAGTACTTC.

V and J are TRBV6-1 and TRBJ2-5; tentative D call: TRBD1 (5 bases). The V end lost 2 bases, the J end lost 5 bases, and 15 bases lay between the germline ends. This CDR3 has 15 amino acids. Germline V gene lookup returns CDR1 MNHNS and CDR2 SASEGT. The CDR3 spells CASSEIGHVVETQYF. Written as DNA, the CDR3 is TGTGCCAGCAGTGAAATCGGACACGTCGTGGAGACCCAGTACTTC.

V gene TRBV4-1 combines with J gene TRBJ1-1; 8 bases align to TRBD1. CDR3 length: 15 amino acids. Unmatched junction bases numbered 5, after V lost 0 bases and J lost 5 bases. CDR1 and CDR2 from the germline V gene are MGHRA and YSYEKL. This chain's CDR3 is CASSQDRGQSTEAFF. The CDR3 DNA sequence: TGCGCCAGCAGCCAAGACAGGGGGCAAAGTACTGAAGCTTTCTTT.

The J gene is TRBJ2-1, the V gene TRBV6-5; D perhaps matches TRBD1 (6 bases). Germline CDR1 reads MNHEY; CDR2 reads SVGAGI. Trimming pared 6 bases from V and 4 bases from J, leaving 16 bases between. The CDR3 is 15 residues long. CDR3 protein: CASSPLEGVYNEQFF. Here the CDR3 DNA reads TGTGCCAGCAGCCCCCTCGAGGGGGTTTACAATGAGCAGTTCTTC.

The DNA of the CDR3 is TGTGCCAGCAGCTTAGGGACTAGCGGGGGAAAAAACATTCAGTACTTC. Translation gives CASSLGTSGGKNIQYF. V gene TRBV7-2 combines with J gene TRBJ2-4, with TRBD2 identical over 13 bases. The CDR3 has 16 residues. The V segment lost 1 base and the J segment 4 bases; nucleotides outside the gene matches: 1. Germline assignment: CDR1 SGHTA and CDR2 FQGNSA.